One and the same sample provided the 29 T cell receptor beta chains below, sequenced in a study of blood T cell repertoires in COVID-19. TCRdb keeps only in-frame clones here, not all; method: immunoSEQ multiplex PCR. This sample carries nearly 350,000 clones, about 83% of them seen once, and the ten largest clones take 2.5% to 3%. Sequenced material: peripheral blood. These receptors all come from a man aged 25 to 45 with active or convalescent COVID-19.

V and J are TRBV4-1 and TRBJ1-1; a weak D match, TRBD1 (6 bases). Looked up from germline, CDR1 is MGHRA and CDR2 is YSYEKL. The V and J ends lost 2 bases and 1 base respectively, with 20 bases between them. The CDR3 totals 18 residues. CDR3 coding DNA: TGCGCCAGCAGCCAACTCTTAAGGGACACGACAAGGAACACTGAAGCTTTCTTT. It codes for CASSQLLRDTTRNTEAFF.

The rearrangement uses TRBV30 and TRBJ1-2, with TRBD1 as a possible D gene (5 bases). CDR3 length: 11 residues. The V and J ends lost 5 bases and 4 bases respectively, with 8 bases between them. The germline V gene encodes CDR1 GTSNPN and CDR2 SVGIG (reference sequence). The CDR3 nucleotides are TGTGCCTGGGGGGCAGGCTATGGCTACACCTTC. Encoded protein: CAWGAGYGYTF.

V and J are TRBV9 and TRBJ1-5, with 9 positions matching TRBD1. Germline V lookup: CDR1 SGDLS, CDR2 YYNGEE. The length of the CDR3 is 14 residues. The V segment lost 3 bases and the J segment 5 bases; nucleotides outside the gene matches: 3. CDR3 residues: CASSARDRDQPQHF. In DNA form, the CDR3 reads TGTGCCAGCAGCGCAAGGGACAGGGATCAGCCCCAGCATTTT.

The V and J genes are TRBV4-2 and TRBJ2-3; the match to TRBD2 covers 11 bases. V dropped 0 bases and J dropped 6; count of bases not matched to a gene: 5. This CDR3 is 16 amino acids long. The germline V gene has CDR1 LGHNA and CDR2 YNFKEQ. The CDR3 bases are TGTGCCAGCAGCCAAGATCGACTAGCGGGAACTGATACGCAGTATTTT. It codes for CASSQDRLAGTDTQYF.

This clone was recorded only once. The genes are TRBV4-1 and TRBJ2-3, with 8 bases matching TRBD1. Germline V gene lookup returns CDR1 MGHRA and CDR2 YSYEKL. The CDR3 has 16 residues. V lost 3 bases, J lost 2 bases, and 7 bases stayed unmatched. As DNA, the CDR3 is TGCGCCAGCAGCCACCTCGGACAGGGTCTCACAGATACGCAGTATTTT. Protein sequence: CASSHLGQGLTDTQYF.

The rearrangement uses TRBV5-1 and TRBJ1-4; tentative D call: TRBD1 (6 bases). Between the trimmed V and J ends, which lost 4 bases and 7 bases, there was a span of 17 bases. The CDR3 loop spans 15 amino acids. Germline CDR1 is SGHRS and CDR2 is YFSETQ. CDR3 in DNA: TGCGCCAGCAGCCACACAGGGTCTCGAGGTGAAAAACTGTTTTTT. As protein: CASSHTGSRGEKLFF.

There are a few counts of this clone. The rearrangement links TRBV27 to TRBJ1-4; D is uncertain. This CDR3 region has 11 residues. Germline-derived CDR1 and CDR2 are MNHEY and SMNVEV (reference sequence). Trimming took off 6 bases at V and 8 bases at J, with 7 bases between the two ends. The CDR3 is CASSPGEKLFF. DNA for the CDR3: TGTGCCAGCAGCCCGGGGGAAAAACTGTTTTTT. The full variable domain, completed using reference TRBV27 and TRBJ1-4, is EAQVTQNPRYLITVTGKKLTVTCSQNMNHEYMSWYRQDPGLGLRQIYYSMNVEVTDKGDVPEGYKVSRKEKRNFPLILESPSPNQTSLYFCASSPGEKLFFGSGTQLSVL.

This rearrangement joins TRBV5-1 to TRBJ2-1; 7 bases are a match to TRBD2. The CDR3 has 15 residues. Trimming removed 4 bases from V and 9 bases from J; junction bases left unmatched: 13. Germline values: CDR1 SGHRS, CDR2 YFSETQ. As DNA, the CDR3 is TGCGCCAGCAGCATTGAGGCTAGCGGACCCAGTGAGCAGTTCTTC. Translated, it gives CASSIEASGPSEQFF. Filled out from reference TRBV5-1 and TRBJ2-1, the complete variable domain reads KAGVTQTPRYLIKTRGQQVTLSCSPISGHRSVSWYQQTPGQGLQFLFEYFSETQRNKGNFPGRFSGRQFSNSRSEMNVSTLELGDSALYLCASSIEASGPSEQFFGPGTRLTVL.

The count of this clone is one. The chain combines TRBV7-8 with TRBJ2-7; D is perhaps TRBD2 (7 bases). Germline assignment: CDR1 SGHVS and CDR2 FQNEAQ. V lost 3 bases, J lost 0 bases, and 15 bases lay in between. The CDR3 totals 16 residues. The CDR3 DNA is TGTGCCAGCAGCTTCCGACGGGGGGCTAGCTCCTACGAGCAGTACTTC. Protein sequence: CASSFRRGASSYEQYF.

The gene calls are TRBV11-2 and TRBJ2-1; 14 positions match TRBD2. V lost 6 bases and J lost 7; bases outside the gene matches: 8. CDR3 size: 16 residues. Germline V lookup: CDR1 SGHAT, CDR2 FQNNGV. As DNA, the CDR3 is TGTGCCAGCAGGGGACTAGCGGGAGTTAGATGGAATGAGCAGTTCTTC. Its protein product is CASRGLAGVRWNEQFF.

The chain's CDR3 is CASSPPRRGDSYEQYF. The CDR3 DNA is TGTGCCAGCAGCCCCCCCAGGCGGGGAGACAGCTACGAGCAGTACTTC. The V call is TRBV5-4, the J call TRBJ2-7, with D possibly being TRBD2 (6 bases). Germline loops: CDR1 SGHNT, CDR2 YYREEE (reference sequence). Trimming removed 4 bases at V and 3 bases at J, with 20 bases between. There are 16 residues in the CDR3.

The chain is built from TRBV21-1 and TRBJ2-2; the table's D call, TRBD2, has no DNA check behind it. TRBV21-1 is designated a pseudogene. The CDR3 is 17 residues long. CDR3 residues: CASSSKIRGAGTGELFF. The CDR3 bases are TGTGCCAGCAGTAGCAAAATTCGGGGGGCAGGAACCGGGGAGCTGTTTTTT.

The chain combines TRBV6-5 with TRBJ2-1; TRBD2 aligns across 8 bases. CDR1 is MNHEY and CDR2 is SVGAGI in the germline V gene. This CDR3 has 11 amino acids. The V gene end was trimmed by 9 bases and the J gene end by 9 bases; junction bases not matched to a gene: 4. CDR3 sequence (DNA): TGTGCCAGTACTAGCGGCCTTGAGCAGTTCTTC. Translation: CASTSGLEQFF.

This chain joins TRBV7-6 and TRBJ1-1; D uncertain. This CDR3 spans 15 amino acids. Germline V gene data show CDR1 as SGHVS and CDR2 as FNYEAQ. Trimming shortened V by 5 bases and J by 4 bases, and 17 bases separated the two germline ends. In DNA form, the CDR3 reads TGTGCCAGCAGCGACCACCTAGGTCGTGGCACTGAAGCTTTCTTT. Translation gives CASSDHLGRGTEAFF.

The chain couples TRBV4-3 to TRBJ2-5; D may be TRBD2 (5 bases). V shed 0 bases and J shed 10 bases, with 21 bases lying between them. CDR1 is LGHNA, CDR2 YSLEER, per germline. This CDR3 region has 16 residues. For the CDR3, the DNA is TGCGCCAGCAGCCAAGATTGGGCACCTTTTGGGCGGGTCCAGTACTTC. Its protein product is CASSQDWAPFGRVQYF.

This sequence joins TRBV29-1 and TRBJ2-1, with 7 nucleotides matching TRBD2. The V gene's germline CDR1 is SQVTM and CDR2 ANQGSEA. The ends lost 5 bases at V and 2 bases at J; junction bases unmatched: 6. This CDR3 region has 14 residues. The CDR3 DNA reads as TGCAGCGTTCAGCGGAGCGGGGCCTACAATGAGCAGTTCTTC. As protein: CSVQRSGAYNEQFF.

J is TRBJ2-3 and V is TRBV2; 13 bases are a match to TRBD2. Germline CDR1 SNHLY, CDR2 FYNNEI. This CDR3 spans 15 amino acids. V was pared by 6 bases and J by 1 base, with 1 base of the junction left unmatched. CDR3 sequence: CASSGLAGGTDTQYF. The DNA of the CDR3 is TGTGCCAGCAGCGGACTAGCGGGGGGCACAGATACGCAGTATTTT.

The V and J genes are TRBV11-3 and TRBJ2-2, with D perhaps TRBD1 (5 bases). Germline-derived CDR1 and CDR2 are SGHNT and YENEEA. The V and J ends lost 1 base and 7 bases respectively, with 10 bases between them. This CDR3 region has 14 residues. CDR3 sequence: CASSLGQGNGELFF. Written as DNA, the CDR3 is TGTGCCAGCAGCTTAGGCCAGGGTAACGGGGAGCTGTTTTTT.

The chain combines TRBV7-2 with TRBJ1-6; D perhaps matches TRBD1 (5 bases). This CDR3 contains 14 residues. Trimming left V 5 bases short and J 5 bases short, with 10 bases between. CDR1 is SGHTA and CDR2 is FQGNSA in the germline V gene. CDR3 sequence (DNA): TGTGCCAGCAGCCCTGACAGAAATAATTCACCCCTCCACTTT. This gives the protein CASSPDRNNSPLHF.

V and J are TRBV6-1 and TRBJ2-3; 7 bases agree with TRBD2. Germline assignment: CDR1 MNHNS and CDR2 SASEGT. The CDR3 has 16 residues. V shed 0 bases and J 0 bases; nucleotides not matched to a gene: 3. CDR3 sequence: CASSEASGPSTDTQYF. The CDR3 nucleotides are TGTGCCAGCAGTGAAGCTAGCGGGCCTAGCACAGATACGCAGTATTTT.

This clone was counted a single time. This sequence joins TRBV7-9 and TRBJ1-2; D possibly corresponds to TRBD1 (6 bases). Trimming cost V 1 base and J 3 bases, with 12 bases left between them. This CDR3 spans 15 amino acids. The germline CDR1 and CDR2 sequences are SEHNR and FQNEAQ (reference sequence). The DNA of the CDR3 is TGTGCCAGCAGCTTAGAGGGGGGGAGTGACTATGGCTACACCTTC. This codes for CASSLEGGSDYGYTF.

The V call is TRBV24-1, the J call TRBJ2-2, with TRBD1 as a possible D gene (6 bases). Per the germline V gene, CDR1 is KGHDR and CDR2 is SFDVKD. The CDR3 runs to 15 residues. Trimming pared 6 bases from V and 4 bases from J, leaving 14 bases between. The CDR3 spells CATSSRGWGTGELFF. The CDR3 DNA follows: TGTGCCACCAGTTCCAGGGGATGGGGCACCGGGGAGCTGTTTTTT.

This chain joins TRBV4-3 and TRBJ2-1; unclear D gene. The CDR3 consists of 14 residues. The V end lost 1 base, the J end lost 6 bases, and 10 bases lay between the germline ends. The germline V gene encodes CDR1 LGHNA and CDR2 YSLEER. Here the CDR3 reads CASSQVIYSNEQFF. The CDR3 DNA reads TGCGCCAGCAGCCAAGTCATATACTCCAATGAGCAGTTCTTC.

The V and J genes are TRBV19 and TRBJ1-1; no firm D call. Germline V gene data show CDR1 as LNHDA and CDR2 as SQIVND (reference sequence). The CDR3 length is 13 residues. The ends were cut back, 4 bases at V and 6 bases at J, with 12 bases in the middle. The CDR3 DNA reads TGTGCCAGTAGTAACACGGGAGGGTCTGAAGCTTTCTTT. Amino acid sequence: CASSNTGGSEAFF.

The chain has TRBV19 and TRBJ1-6; the match to TRBD1 covers 9 bases. The trim removed 5 bases at V and 5 bases at J, leaving 4 bases unmatched. The CDR3 covers 15 residues. Germline values: CDR1 LNHDA, CDR2 SQIVND (reference sequence). CDR3 bases: TGTGCCAGTAGTCCGGACAGGGGAGATAATTCACCCCTCCACTTT. It yields the protein CASSPDRGDNSPLHF.

The J gene is TRBJ2-2, the V gene TRBV4-2; 7 bases map to TRBD2. The CDR3 covers 16 residues. Germline values: CDR1 LGHNA, CDR2 YNFKEQ. Germline trimming cut 0 bases from V and 7 bases from J; bases unmatched to any gene: 8. CDR3 coding DNA: TGTGCCAGCAGCCAAGAGAGTACTAGCGAGGGCGGGGAGCTGTTTTTT. Its protein is CASSQESTSEGGELFF.

The chain has TRBV3-1 (or the pseudogene TRBV3-2) and TRBJ1-1, with a possible D match to TRBD1 (5 bases). CDR3 length: 16 amino acids. V was cut by 1 base and J by 0 bases, with 12 bases left in between. Germline-derived CDR1 and CDR2 are LGHDT and YNNKEL (reference sequence). DNA of the CDR3: TGTGCCAGCAGCCAAGTGGCAGGGCCCATGAACACTGAAGCTTTCTTT. Translation: CASSQVAGPMNTEAFF.

V gene TRBV6-2 or TRBV6-3 combines with J gene TRBJ2-1; 7 positions match TRBD2. This CDR3 region has 15 residues. The germline gives CDR1 MNHEY, CDR2 SVGEGT. V shed 4 bases, J shed 9 bases, and the junction held 12 bases outside the gene matches. This chain's CDR3 is CASSLSGTIGTEQFF. CDR3 sequence (DNA): TGTGCCAGCAGTTTGTCGGGGACTATCGGAACTGAGCAGTTCTTC.

With regard to this clone: The identical CDR3 is also encoded by other nucleotide sequences in the sample. The chain is built from TRBV7-2 and TRBJ1-2, with 8 bases identical to TRBD1. V lost 1 base and J lost 4; bases outside the gene matches: 8. The CDR3 covers 16 residues. The germline V gene has CDR1 SGHTA and CDR2 FQGNSA. CDR3 nucleotide sequence: TGTGCCAGCAGCTTAGGGGGTCAGGGGGCCGCCTATGGCTACACCTTC. Encoded protein: CASSLGGQGAAYGYTF.